These 24 T cell receptor beta chains came from one sample sequenced in a study of type 1 and type 2 diabetes patients. Amplification started from genomic DNA. Amplification of the beta chain CDR3 used 30 forward and 13 reverse multiplex primers. TCRdb ran MiXCR on the multiplex PCR reads and lists one entry per CDR3 protein. The repertoire consists of 280,000 or so distinct CDR3 sequences, with 47% occurring once and the leading ten covering roughly an eighth. Input material: peripheral blood mononuclear cells (PBMCs). The receptors stem from a man aged 18 to 29 with type 2 diabetes.

This clonotype was recorded a few times. The chain has TRBV15 and TRBJ2-1, with 11 bases fitting TRBD2. The CDR3 extends over 17 amino acids. Germline loops: CDR1 LNHNV, CDR2 YYDKDF (reference sequence). With V trimmed by 9 bases and J by 0 bases, 10 bases remained unmatched. The CDR3 nucleotides read TGTGCCACTGAAGTGACTAGCGGGGAGAGCTCCTACAATGAGCAGTTCTTC. This translates into CATEVTSGESSYNEQFF.

The rearrangement links TRBV7-2 to TRBJ2-2; no reliable D call. This CDR3 has 15 amino acids. Trimming cost V 4 bases and J 6 bases, with 15 bases left between them. In germline, CDR1 is SGHTA, CDR2 FQGNSA. The CDR3 nucleotides are TGTGCCAGCAGCTCGCCCCTGACAATTGCCGGGGAGCTGTTTTTT. Translation gives CASSSPLTIAGELFF.

This clonotype has only a few counts. The chain uses TRBV19 and TRBJ1-6, with D unresolved. V lost 4 bases and J 0 bases, leaving 10 bases between the germline ends. The CDR3 covers 16 residues. CDR1 is LNHDA and CDR2 is SQIVND in the germline V gene (reference sequence). The CDR3, as DNA: TGTGCCAGTAGTACTACAGCGAGCTCCTATAATTCACCCCTCCACTTT. Its protein is CASSTTASSYNSPLHF.

This rearrangement joins TRBV24-1 to TRBJ2-3, with 8 bases identical to TRBD2. CDR3 length: 18 residues. V was clipped by 4 bases and J by 0 bases; unmatched bases: 11. Germline V lookup: CDR1 KGHDR, CDR2 SFDVKD. This chain's CDR3 is CATSEPRTSGLSTDTQYF. The CDR3 coding sequence is TGTGCCACCAGTGAACCTAGAACTAGCGGCCTAAGCACAGATACGCAGTATTTT.

V and J are TRBV19 and TRBJ1-4, with a tentative D call TRBD1 (6 bases). CDR3 length: 16 amino acids. Germline CDR1 is LNHDA and CDR2 is SQIVND (reference sequence). The germline V and J ends were trimmed by 3 bases and 1 base, with 12 bases remaining between them. CDR3 nucleotide sequence: TGTGCCAGTAGTATTATTACGACAGGAACTAATGAAAAACTGTTTTTT. This translates into CASSIITTGTNEKLFF.

This sequence joins TRBV30 and TRBJ2-2; D call uncertain. This CDR3 comprises 11 residues. V shed 5 bases and J shed 7 bases, with 8 bases lying between them. Germline values: CDR1 GTSNPN, CDR2 SVGIG (reference sequence). The CDR3 nucleotides are TGTGCCTGGTATGATGGCGGGGAGCTGTTTTTT. Its protein product is CAWYDGGELFF.

V gene TRBV6-1 combines with J gene TRBJ1-2, with D hard to call. Trimming removed 6 bases at V and 5 bases at J, with 13 bases between. In germline, CDR1 is MNHNS, CDR2 SASEGT. This CDR3 contains 13 residues. The CDR3 here is CASSTERDYGYTF. DNA of the CDR3: TGTGCCAGCAGCACCGAAAGAGATTATGGCTACACCTTC.

The chain is built from TRBV19 and TRBJ1-1, with 9 positions matching TRBD1. CDR1 is LNHDA, CDR2 SQIVND, per germline (reference sequence). V lost 4 bases, J lost 11 bases, and 8 bases stayed unmatched. The CDR3 extends over 13 amino acids. The CDR3 coding sequence is TGTGCCAGTAGTACGGGGACAGGGTCATCCGCTTTCTTT. Its translation: CASSTGTGSSAFF.

This clonotype was recorded only once. The chain carries TRBV28 and TRBJ1-2; D is uncertain. The CDR3 is made up of 12 amino acids. CDR1 is MDHEN and CDR2 is SYDVKM in the germline V gene. V lost 5 bases to trimming and J lost 5 bases, with 9 bases between them. Here the CDR3 DNA reads TGTGCCAGCAGTCAAAACGGGTATGGCTACACCTTC. It codes for CASSQNGYGYTF.

This clonotype has just a few counts. This chain uses TRBV28 with TRBJ1-1, with a tentative D call TRBD1 (5 bases). The CDR3 sequence is 14 residues long. The V gene lost 6 bases and the J gene lost 7 bases, with 18 bases spanning the gap. CDR1 and CDR2 from the germline V gene are MDHEN and SYDVKM. The CDR3 DNA reads as TGTGCCAGCAGCGAAATTGCAGGCGGGGGTGAAGCTTTCTTT. It yields the protein CASSEIAGGGEAFF.

The chain employs TRBV20-1 and TRBJ1-6; D is undetermined. V shed 4 bases and J shed 5 bases, with 15 bases lying between them. The CDR3 extends over 15 amino acids. The germline CDR1 and CDR2 sequences are DFQATT and SNEGSKA (reference sequence). The CDR3 DNA reads as TGCAGTGCTAATCCGGGTAGGCAGCATAATTCACCCCTCCACTTT. Its translation: CSANPGRQHNSPLHF.

The rearrangement uses TRBV12-3 or TRBV12-4 and TRBJ2-1, with 11 positions matching TRBD2. Trimming at V came to 3 bases and at J to 7 bases, leaving 5 bases not matched to a gene. The CDR3 loop spans 15 amino acids. DNA for the CDR3: TGTGCCAGCAGTTTGAAAGGGACTAGCGGTAATGAGCAGTTCTTC. Translated, it gives CASSLKGTSGNEQFF.

The rearrangement joins TRBV29-1 to TRBJ2-7; D is ambiguous. V was shortened by 2 bases and J by 3 bases, with 11 bases between the two germline ends. CDR3 length: 13 residues. Germline loops: CDR1 SQVTM, CDR2 ANQGSEA. In nucleotides, the CDR3 is TGCAGCGTTGAAACAGCCGAGAGCTACGAGCAGTACTTC. Translating gives CSVETAESYEQYF.

The sample holds a few counts of this clonotype. The chain carries TRBV20-1 and TRBJ2-5; 7 bases agree with TRBD2. CDR1 is DFQATT and CDR2 is SNEGSKA in the germline V gene (reference sequence). The CDR3 has 13 amino acids. V lost 5 bases to trimming and J lost 6 bases; unmatched junction nucleotides: 9. The CDR3 protein is CSASSGPKKTQYF. The DNA of the CDR3 is TGCAGTGCTTCTAGCGGCCCAAAGAAGACCCAGTACTTC.

This chain uses TRBV10-1 with TRBJ2-3; 12 bases align to TRBD2. CDR3 length: 16 amino acids. Losses at the gene ends were 6 bases for V and 0 bases for J; bases not matched to a gene: 4. The germline V gene has CDR1 WNHNN and CDR2 SYGVQD (reference sequence). CDR3 sequence: CASSSGTSGSTDTQYF. CDR3 nucleotides: TGCGCCAGCAGCTCCGGGACTAGCGGGAGCACAGATACGCAGTATTTT.

This clonotype was seen a handful of times. V usage is TRBV6-6 and J usage is TRBJ2-7, with D unresolved. With 6 bases removed from V and 6 bases from J, the gap between germline ends came to 12 bases. Germline V gene lookup returns CDR1 MNHNY and CDR2 SVGAGI (reference sequence). This CDR3 is 12 amino acids long. CDR3 region: CASSSSGAEQYF. DNA of the CDR3: TGTGCCAGCAGCTCCAGTGGTGCCGAGCAGTACTTC.

V gene TRBV5-1 combines with J gene TRBJ2-7; TRBD1 is a possible D gene (5 bases). The germline gives CDR1 SGHRS, CDR2 YFSETQ. The CDR3 runs 13 residues. V was clipped by 0 bases and J by 7 bases, with 11 bases between them. The CDR3 region has the DNA TGCGCCAGCAGCTTGGGTGGGGCCAGTGAGCAGTACTTC. Its protein is CASSLGGASEQYF.

This chain connects TRBV14 to TRBJ2-7; D is unclear. Germline V CDR1 and CDR2: SGHDN, FVKESK. The CDR3 is 14 residues long. Deletions cut 6 bases from V and 0 bases from J, with 12 bases between. In DNA, the CDR3 is TGTGCCAGCAGTTACAGAGTTCCCTCCTACGAGCAGTACTTC. It encodes CASSYRVPSYEQYF.

Of note for this clonotype: One end of the junction is discordant with germline, which a read error may explain. This chain uses TRBV7-7 with TRBJ2-2, with 10 bases matching TRBD2. The germline gives CDR1 SSHAT, CDR2 FNYEAQ (reference sequence). The CDR3 is 16 amino acids. The CDR3 reads CASSPSGGLDTGGLFF. DNA of the CDR3: TGTGCTAGCAGTCCTAGCGGGGGCCTCGACACCGGGGGGCTGTTTTTT.

This clonotype was recorded a few times. This chain uses TRBV19 with TRBJ2-1; TRBD2 is a possible D gene (5 bases). From germline, CDR1 is LNHDA and CDR2 SQIVND (reference sequence). Trimming cost V 1 base and J 5 bases, with 12 bases left between them. The CDR3 runs 15 residues. CDR3 region: CASSIGGIQDNEQFF. The CDR3 DNA sequence: TGTGCCAGTAGTATAGGAGGGATTCAAGACAATGAGCAGTTCTTC.

This clonotype occurred once. V and J are TRBV20-1 and TRBJ1-1, with D hard to call. The V and J ends lost 4 bases and 6 bases respectively, with 21 bases between them. The germline V gene has CDR1 DFQATT and CDR2 SNEGSKA (reference sequence). CDR3 length: 15 amino acids. CDR3 in DNA: TGCAGTGCTACCGGGCCGGGAGTTGAGGGCGCTGAAGCTTTCTTT. Its protein product is CSATGPGVEGAEAFF.

This clonotype was detected once. CDR3: CSARDPGYGYTF. CDR3 sequence (DNA): TGCAGTGCTCGGGATCCAGGTTATGGCTACACCTTC. The gene calls are TRBV20-1 and TRBJ1-2; the D is unclear. Germline loops: CDR1 DFQATT, CDR2 SNEGSKA (reference sequence). This CDR3 contains 12 residues. Trimming took off 5 bases at V and 5 bases at J, with 12 bases between the two ends.

In regard to this clonotype: The CDR3 does not close with the conserved phenylalanine or tryptophan, likely indicating a read error. This chain links TRBV7-2 with TRBJ1-1; D is unclear. V shed 1 base and J shed 4 bases, with 13 bases lying between them. CDR3 length equals 15 residues. Per the germline V gene, CDR1 is SGHTA and CDR2 is FQGNSA. The CDR3 coding sequence is TGTGCCAGCAGCTTAGTGCTGGAGATGGGCACTGAAGCTTTCCTT. Translated, it gives CASSLVLEMGTEAFL.

The CDR3 sequence is CASSVPLGDEQYF. CDR3 DNA sequence: TGTGCCAGCAGTGTGCCGCTCGGCGACGAGCAGTACTTC. The V and J genes are TRBV6-1 and TRBJ2-7; D uncertain. V lost 4 bases and J lost 5, with 12 bases in between. Germline V gives CDR1 MNHNS, CDR2 SASEGT. The CDR3 is made up of 13 amino acids.